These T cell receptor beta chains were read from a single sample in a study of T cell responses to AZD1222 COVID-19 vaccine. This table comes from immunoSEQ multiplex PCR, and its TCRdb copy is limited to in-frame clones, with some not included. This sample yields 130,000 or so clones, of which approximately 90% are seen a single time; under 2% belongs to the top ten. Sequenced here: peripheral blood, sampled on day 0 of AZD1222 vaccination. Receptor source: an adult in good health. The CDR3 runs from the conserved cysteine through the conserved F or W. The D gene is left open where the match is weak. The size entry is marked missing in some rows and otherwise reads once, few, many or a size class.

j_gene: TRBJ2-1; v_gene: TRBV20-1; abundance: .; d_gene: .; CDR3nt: TGCAGTGCCATCAACCGGAATGAGCAGTTCTTC; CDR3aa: CSAINRNEQFF
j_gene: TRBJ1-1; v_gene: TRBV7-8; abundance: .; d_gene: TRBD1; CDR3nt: TGTGCCAGCAGCGCTGGACAGGGGGCGGGCACTGAAGCTTTCTTT; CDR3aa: CASSAGQGAGTEAFF
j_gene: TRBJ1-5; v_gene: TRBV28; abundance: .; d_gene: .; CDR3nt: TGTGCCAGCAGTTCGGTACAGGGAAGTAGCAATCAGCCCCAGCATTTT; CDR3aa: CASSSVQGSSNQPQHF
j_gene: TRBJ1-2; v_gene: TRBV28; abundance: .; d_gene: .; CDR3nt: TGTGCCAGCAGTTTACCAAAGTCGGGGGGCAGGAGCTATGGCTACACCTTC; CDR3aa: CASSLPKSGGRSYGYTF
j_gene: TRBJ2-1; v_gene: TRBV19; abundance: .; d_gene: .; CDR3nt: TGTGCCAGTAGTGTTGGAGGCTCCTACAATGAGCAGTTCTTC; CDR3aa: CASSVGGSYNEQFF
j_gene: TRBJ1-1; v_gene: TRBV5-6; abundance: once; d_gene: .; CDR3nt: TGTGCCAGCAGCCCCCCCCAGAACACTGAAGCTTTCTTT; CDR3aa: CASSPPQNTEAFF
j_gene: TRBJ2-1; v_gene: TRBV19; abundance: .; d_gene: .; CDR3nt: TGTGCCAGTAGTATAGCAGCTAATCCATACAATGAGCAGTTCTTC; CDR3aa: CASSIAANPYNEQFF
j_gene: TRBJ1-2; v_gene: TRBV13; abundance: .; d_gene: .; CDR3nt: TGTGCCAGCAGCCCCGCGTCTGGGGGCTACACCTTC; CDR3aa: CASSPASGGYTF
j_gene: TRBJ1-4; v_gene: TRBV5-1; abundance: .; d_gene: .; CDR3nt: TGCGCCAGCGCCCTAGCCCCAACTAATGAAAAACTGTTTTTT; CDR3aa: CASALAPTNEKLFF
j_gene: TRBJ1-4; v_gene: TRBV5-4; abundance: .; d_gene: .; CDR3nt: TGTGCCAGCAGCTTGACAGGTGGTAGAGTTGAAAAACTGTTTTTT; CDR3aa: CASSLTGGRVEKLFF
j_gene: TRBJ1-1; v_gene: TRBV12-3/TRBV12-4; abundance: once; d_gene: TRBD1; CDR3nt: TGTGCCAGCAGTTCACCGACAGGGGTCGAAGCTTTCTTT; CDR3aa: CASSSPTGVEAFF
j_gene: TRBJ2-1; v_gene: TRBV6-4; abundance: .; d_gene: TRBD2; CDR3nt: TGTGCCAGCAGGAAAACTAGCGGGAGTCCGGATGAGCAGTTCTTC; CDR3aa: CASRKTSGSPDEQFF